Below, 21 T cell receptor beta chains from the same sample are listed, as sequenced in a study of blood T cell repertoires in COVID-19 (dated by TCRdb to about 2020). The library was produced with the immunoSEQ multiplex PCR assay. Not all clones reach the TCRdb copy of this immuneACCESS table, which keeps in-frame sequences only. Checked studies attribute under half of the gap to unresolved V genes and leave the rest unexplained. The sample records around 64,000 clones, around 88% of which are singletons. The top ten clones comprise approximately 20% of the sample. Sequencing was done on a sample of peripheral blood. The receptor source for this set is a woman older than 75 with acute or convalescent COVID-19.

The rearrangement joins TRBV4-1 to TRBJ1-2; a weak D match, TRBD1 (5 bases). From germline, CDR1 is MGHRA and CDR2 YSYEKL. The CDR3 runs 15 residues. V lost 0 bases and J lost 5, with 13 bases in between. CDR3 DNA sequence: TGCGCCAGCAGCCAAGATCGGGGGAATTCATATGGCTACACCTTC. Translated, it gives CASSQDRGNSYGYTF.

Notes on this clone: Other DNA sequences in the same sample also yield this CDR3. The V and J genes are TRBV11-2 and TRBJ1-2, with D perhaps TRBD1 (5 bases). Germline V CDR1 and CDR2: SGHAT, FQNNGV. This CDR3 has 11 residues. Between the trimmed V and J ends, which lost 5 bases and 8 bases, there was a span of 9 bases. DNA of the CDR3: TGTGCCAGCAGCCCGGGGGAAGGCTACACCTTC. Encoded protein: CASSPGEGYTF.

The CDR3 nucleotides are TGTGCCAGCAGTTCAGGATTGGGGACTCCTAACTATGGCTACACCTTC. Translating gives CASSSGLGTPNYGYTF. The genes are TRBV28 and TRBJ1-2; perhaps TRBD1 as D (5 bases). V lost 4 bases and J 0 bases, leaving 15 bases between the germline ends. The CDR3 has 16 residues. CDR1 is MDHEN and CDR2 is SYDVKM in the germline V gene.

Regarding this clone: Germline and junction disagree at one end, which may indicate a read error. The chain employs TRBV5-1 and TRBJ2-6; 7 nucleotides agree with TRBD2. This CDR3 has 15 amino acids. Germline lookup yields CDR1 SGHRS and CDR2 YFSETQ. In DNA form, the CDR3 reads TGCGCCCGCAGCCCCGGGGGAGGGGGGGCCAACGTCCTGACTTTC. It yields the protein CARSPGGGGANVLTF.

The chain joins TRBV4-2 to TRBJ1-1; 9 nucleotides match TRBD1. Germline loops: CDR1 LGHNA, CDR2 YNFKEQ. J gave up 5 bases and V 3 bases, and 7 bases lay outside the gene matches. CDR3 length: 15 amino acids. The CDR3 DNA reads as TGTGCCAGCAGCCAGGGGGGACAGGGTCGGACTGAAGCTTTCTTT. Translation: CASSQGGQGRTEAFF.

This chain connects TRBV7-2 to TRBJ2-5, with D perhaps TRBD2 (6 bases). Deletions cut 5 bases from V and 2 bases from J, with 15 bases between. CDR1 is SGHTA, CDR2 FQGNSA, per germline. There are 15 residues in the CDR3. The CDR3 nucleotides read TGTGCCAGCAGCACAGCCGGGACTTCACAAGAGACCCAGTACTTC. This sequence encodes CASSTAGTSQETQYF.

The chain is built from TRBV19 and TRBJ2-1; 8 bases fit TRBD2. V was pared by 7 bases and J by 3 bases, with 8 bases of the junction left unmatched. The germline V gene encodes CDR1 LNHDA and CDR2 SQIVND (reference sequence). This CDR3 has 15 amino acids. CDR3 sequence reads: CASTLTAGVYNEQFF. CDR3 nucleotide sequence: TGTGCCAGTACCTTAACAGCGGGAGTCTACAATGAGCAGTTCTTC.

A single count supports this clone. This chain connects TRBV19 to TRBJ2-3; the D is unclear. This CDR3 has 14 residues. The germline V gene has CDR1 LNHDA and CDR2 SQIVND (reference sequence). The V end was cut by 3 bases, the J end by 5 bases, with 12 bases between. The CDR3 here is CASSIRRPQDTQYF. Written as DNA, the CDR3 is TGTGCCAGTAGTATTCGGCGGCCCCAAGATACGCAGTATTTT.

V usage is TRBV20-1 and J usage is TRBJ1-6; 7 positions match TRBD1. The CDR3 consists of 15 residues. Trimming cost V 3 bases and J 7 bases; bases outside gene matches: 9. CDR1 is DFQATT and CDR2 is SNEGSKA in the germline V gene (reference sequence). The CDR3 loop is CSASRAEGANSPLHF. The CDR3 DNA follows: TGCAGTGCTAGTAGGGCCGAGGGGGCGAATTCACCCCTCCACTTT.

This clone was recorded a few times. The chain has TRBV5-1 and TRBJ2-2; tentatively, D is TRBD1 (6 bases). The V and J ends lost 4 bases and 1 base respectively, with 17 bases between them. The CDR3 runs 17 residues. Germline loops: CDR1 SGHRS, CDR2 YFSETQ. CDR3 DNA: TGCGCCAGCAGCCTAAAGGCGGACAGCTTGAACACCGGGGAGCTGTTTTTT. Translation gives CASSLKADSLNTGELFF.

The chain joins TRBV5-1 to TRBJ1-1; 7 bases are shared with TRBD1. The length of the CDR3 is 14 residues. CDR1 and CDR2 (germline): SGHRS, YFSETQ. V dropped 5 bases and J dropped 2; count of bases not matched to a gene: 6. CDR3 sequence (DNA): TGCGCCAGCAGAACAGGGGCGGGAAACACTGAAGCTTTCTTT. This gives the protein CASRTGAGNTEAFF.

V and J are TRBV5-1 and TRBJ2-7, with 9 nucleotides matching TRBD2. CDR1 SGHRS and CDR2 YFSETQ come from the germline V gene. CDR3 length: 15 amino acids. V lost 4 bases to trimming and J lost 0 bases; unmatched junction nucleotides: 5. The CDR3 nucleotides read TGCGCCAGCAGCCACGGACTAGCGAGCTCCTACGAGCAGTACTTC. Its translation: CASSHGLASSYEQYF.

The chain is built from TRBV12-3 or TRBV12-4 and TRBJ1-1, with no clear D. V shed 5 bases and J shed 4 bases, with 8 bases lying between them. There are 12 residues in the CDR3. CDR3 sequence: CASSVDTTEAFF. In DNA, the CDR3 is TGTGCCAGCAGTGTTGACACCACTGAAGCTTTCTTT.

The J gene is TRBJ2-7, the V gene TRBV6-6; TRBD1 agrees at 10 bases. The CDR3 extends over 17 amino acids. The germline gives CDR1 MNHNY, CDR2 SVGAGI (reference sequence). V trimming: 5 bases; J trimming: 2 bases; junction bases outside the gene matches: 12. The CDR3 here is CASSRAPGQGTTYEQYF. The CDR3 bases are TGTGCCAGCAGTCGCGCTCCGGGACAGGGGACGACCTACGAGCAGTACTTC.

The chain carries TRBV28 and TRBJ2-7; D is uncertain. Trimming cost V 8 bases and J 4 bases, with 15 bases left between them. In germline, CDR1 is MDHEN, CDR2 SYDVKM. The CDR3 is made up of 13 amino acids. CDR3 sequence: CASAQVPTYEQYF. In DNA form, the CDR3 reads TGTGCCAGCGCTCAGGTACCCACTTACGAGCAGTACTTC.

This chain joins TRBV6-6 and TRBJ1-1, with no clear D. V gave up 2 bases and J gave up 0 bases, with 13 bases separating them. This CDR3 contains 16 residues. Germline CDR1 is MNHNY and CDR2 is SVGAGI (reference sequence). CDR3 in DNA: TGTGCCAGCAGTTACAGGCCGACACCATTGAACACTGAAGCTTTCTTT. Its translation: CASSYRPTPLNTEAFF.

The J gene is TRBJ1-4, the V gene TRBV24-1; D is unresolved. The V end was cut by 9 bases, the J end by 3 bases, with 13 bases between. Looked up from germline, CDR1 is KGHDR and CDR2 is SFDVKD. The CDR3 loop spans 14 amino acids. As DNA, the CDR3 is TGTGCCACCGGGGAGGGAGGTGCTAATGAAAAACTGTTTTTT. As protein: CATGEGGANEKLFF.

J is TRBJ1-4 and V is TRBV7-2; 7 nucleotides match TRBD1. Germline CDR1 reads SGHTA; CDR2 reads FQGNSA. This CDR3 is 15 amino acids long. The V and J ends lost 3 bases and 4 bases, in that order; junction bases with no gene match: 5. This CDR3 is CASSLPGTVNEKLFF. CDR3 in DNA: TGTGCCAGCAGCTTGCCCGGGACAGTTAATGAAAAACTGTTTTTT.

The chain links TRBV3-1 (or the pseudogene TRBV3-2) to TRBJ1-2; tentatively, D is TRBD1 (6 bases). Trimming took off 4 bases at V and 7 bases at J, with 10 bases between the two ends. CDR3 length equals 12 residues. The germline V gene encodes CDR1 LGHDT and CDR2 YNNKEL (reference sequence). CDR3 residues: CASSRTAGGYTF. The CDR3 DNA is TGTGCCAGCAGCCGGACAGCCGGTGGCTACACCTTC.

The CDR3 protein is CASSPEGINSYNEQFF. CDR3 coding DNA: TGTGCCAGCAGCCCGGAGGGGATCAACTCCTACAATGAGCAGTTCTTC. The V gene is TRBV21-1, the J gene TRBJ2-1; the table calls TRBD2, which could not be checked here. TRBV21-1 is reported as a pseudogene. The CDR3 is 16 amino acids.

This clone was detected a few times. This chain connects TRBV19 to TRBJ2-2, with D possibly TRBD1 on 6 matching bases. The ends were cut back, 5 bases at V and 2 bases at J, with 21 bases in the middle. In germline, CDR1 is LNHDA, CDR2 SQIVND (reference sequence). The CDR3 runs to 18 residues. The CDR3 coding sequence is TGTGCCAGTAGTCCTTTTCCTAGGACAGAGTCTAACACCGGGGAGCTGTTTTTT. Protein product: CASSPFPRTESNTGELFF. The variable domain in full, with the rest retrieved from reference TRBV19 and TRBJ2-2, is DGGITQSPKYLFRKEGQNVTLSCEQNLNHDAMYWYRQDPGQGLRLIYYSQIVNDFQKGDIAEGYSVSREKKESFPLTVTSAQKNPTAFYLCASSPFPRTESNTGELFFGEGSRLTVL.